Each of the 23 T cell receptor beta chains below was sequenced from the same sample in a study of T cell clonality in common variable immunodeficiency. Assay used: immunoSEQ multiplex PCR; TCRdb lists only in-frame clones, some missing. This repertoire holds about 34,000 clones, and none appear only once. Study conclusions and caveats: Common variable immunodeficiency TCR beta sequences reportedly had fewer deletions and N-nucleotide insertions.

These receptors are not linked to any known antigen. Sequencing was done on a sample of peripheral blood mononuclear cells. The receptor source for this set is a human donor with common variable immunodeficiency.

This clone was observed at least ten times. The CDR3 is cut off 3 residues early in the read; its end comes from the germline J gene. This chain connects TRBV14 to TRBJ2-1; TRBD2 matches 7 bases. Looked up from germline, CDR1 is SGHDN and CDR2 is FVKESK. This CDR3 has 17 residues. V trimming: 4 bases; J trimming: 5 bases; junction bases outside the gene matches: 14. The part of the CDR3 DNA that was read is TGTGCCAGCAGCCCCCACTTGCTCGGACTAGTAAACAATGAG. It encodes CASSPHLLGLVNNE. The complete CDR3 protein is CASSPHLLGLVNNEQFF.

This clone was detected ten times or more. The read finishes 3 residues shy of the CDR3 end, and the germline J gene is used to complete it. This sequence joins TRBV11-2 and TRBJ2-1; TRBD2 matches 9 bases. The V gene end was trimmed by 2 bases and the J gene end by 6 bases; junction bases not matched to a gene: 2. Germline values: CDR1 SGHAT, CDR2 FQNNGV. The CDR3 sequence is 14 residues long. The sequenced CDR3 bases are TGTGCCAGCAGCTTATGGACTAGCGCCAATGAG. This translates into CASSLWTSANE. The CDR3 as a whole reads CASSLWTSANEQFF. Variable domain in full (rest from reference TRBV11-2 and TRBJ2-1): EAGVAQSPRYKIIEKRQSVAFWCNPISGHATLYWYQQILGQGPKLLIQFQNNGVVDDSQLPKDRFSAERLKGVDSTLKIQPAKLEDSAVYLCASSLWTSANEQFFGPGTRLTVL.

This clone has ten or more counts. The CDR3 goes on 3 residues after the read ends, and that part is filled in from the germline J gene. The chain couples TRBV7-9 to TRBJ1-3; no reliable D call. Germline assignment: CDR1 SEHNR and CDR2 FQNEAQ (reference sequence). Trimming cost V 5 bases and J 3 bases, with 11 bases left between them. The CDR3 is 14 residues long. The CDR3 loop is CASSPRLGGNTIYF. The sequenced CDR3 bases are TGTGCCAGCAGCCCGCGACTCGGTGGAAACACC. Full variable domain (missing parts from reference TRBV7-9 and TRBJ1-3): DTGVSQNPRHKITKRGQNVTFRCDPISEHNRLYWYRQTLGQGPEFLTYFQNEAQLEKSRLLSDRFSAERPKGSFSTLEIQRTEQGDSAMYLCASSPRLGGNTIYFGEGSWLTVV.

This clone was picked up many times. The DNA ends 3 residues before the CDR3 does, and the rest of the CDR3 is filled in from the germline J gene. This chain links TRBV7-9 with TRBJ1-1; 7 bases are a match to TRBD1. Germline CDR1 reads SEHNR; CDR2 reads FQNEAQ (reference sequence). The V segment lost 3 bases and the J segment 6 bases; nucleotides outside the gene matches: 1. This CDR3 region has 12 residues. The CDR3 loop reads CASSFGTAEAFF. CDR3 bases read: TGTGCCAGCAGCTTCGGGACAGCTGAA.

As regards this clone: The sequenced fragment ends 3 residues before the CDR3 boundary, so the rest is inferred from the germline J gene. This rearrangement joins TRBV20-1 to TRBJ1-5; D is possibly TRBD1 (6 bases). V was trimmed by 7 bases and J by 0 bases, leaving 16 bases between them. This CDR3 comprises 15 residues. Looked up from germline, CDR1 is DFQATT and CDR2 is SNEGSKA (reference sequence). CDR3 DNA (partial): TGCAGTGGTAGGCAGGGGCGTCATAGCAATCAGCCC. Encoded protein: CSGRQGRHSNQP. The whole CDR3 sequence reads CSGRQGRHSNQPQHF.

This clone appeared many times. The CDR3 bases that were read are TGTGCCAGCAGCTTAGCGTCTAGCGTCAGCACAGATACG. The encoded protein is CASSLASSVSTDT. The whole CDR3 region reads CASSLASSVSTDTQYF. The chain links TRBV7-6 to TRBJ2-3; the D gene is possibly TRBD2 (6 bases). Coverage ceases 3 residues before the CDR3 finishes, and the germline J gene fills in the end. Germline V CDR1 and CDR2: SGHVS, FNYEAQ. The germline V and J ends were trimmed by 0 bases and 0 bases, with 10 bases remaining between them. CDR3 size: 16 residues.

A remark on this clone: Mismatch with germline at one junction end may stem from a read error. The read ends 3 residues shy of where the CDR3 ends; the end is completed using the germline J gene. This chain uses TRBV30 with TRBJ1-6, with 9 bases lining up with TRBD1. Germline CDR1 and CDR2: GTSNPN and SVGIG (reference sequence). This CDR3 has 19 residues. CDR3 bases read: TGTGCCTGGGGTCCGGGACAGGGAATTGCGAGCTCCTATAATTCAACC. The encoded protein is CAWGPGQGIASSYNST. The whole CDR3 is CAWGPGQGIASSYNSTLHF.

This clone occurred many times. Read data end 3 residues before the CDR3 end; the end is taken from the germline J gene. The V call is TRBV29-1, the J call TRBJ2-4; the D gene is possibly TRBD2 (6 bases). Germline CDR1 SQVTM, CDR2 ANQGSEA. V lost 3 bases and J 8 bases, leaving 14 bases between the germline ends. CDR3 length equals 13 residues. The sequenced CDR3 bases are TGCAGCGTTGAGGGACTCCAGAGGGACATT. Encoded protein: CSVEGLQRDI. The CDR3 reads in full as CSVEGLQRDIQYF.

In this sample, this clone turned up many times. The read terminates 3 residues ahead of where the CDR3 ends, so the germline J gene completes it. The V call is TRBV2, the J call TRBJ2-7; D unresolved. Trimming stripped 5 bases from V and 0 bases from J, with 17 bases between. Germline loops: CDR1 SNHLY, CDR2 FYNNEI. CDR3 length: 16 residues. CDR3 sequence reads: CASSLSSSDSSYEQYF. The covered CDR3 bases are TGTGCCAGCAGTCTCTCATCTAGTGATAGCTCCTACGAG.

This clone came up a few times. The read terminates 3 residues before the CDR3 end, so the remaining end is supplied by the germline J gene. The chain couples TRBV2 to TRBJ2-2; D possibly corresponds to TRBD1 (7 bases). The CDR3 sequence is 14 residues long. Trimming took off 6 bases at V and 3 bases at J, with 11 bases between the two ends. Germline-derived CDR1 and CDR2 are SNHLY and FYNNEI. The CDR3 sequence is CASRGRGDTGELFF. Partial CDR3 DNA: TGTGCCAGCAGAGGCAGGGGGGACACCGGGGAG.

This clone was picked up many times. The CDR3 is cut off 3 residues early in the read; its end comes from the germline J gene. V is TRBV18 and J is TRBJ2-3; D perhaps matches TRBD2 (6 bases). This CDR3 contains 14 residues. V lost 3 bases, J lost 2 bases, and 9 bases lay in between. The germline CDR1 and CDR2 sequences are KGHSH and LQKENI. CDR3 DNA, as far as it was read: TGTGCCAGCTCACCGACGGGGGACACAGATACG. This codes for CASSPTGDTDT. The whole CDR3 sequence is CASSPTGDTDTQYF.

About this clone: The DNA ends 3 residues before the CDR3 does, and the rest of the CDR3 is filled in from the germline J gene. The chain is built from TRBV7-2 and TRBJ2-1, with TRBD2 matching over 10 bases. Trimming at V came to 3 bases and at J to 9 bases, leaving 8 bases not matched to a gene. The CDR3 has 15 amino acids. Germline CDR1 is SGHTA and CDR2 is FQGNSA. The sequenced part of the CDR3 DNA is TGTGCCAGCAGCTTCAGCGGGAGGGGCCTTACTGAG. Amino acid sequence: CASSFSGRGLTE. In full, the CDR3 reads CASSFSGRGLTEQFF. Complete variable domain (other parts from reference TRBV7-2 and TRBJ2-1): GAGVSQSPSNKVTEKGKDVELRCDPISGHTALYWYRQSLGQGLEFLIYFQGNSAPDKSGLPSDRFSAERTGGSVSTLTIQRTQQEDSAVYLCASSFSGRGLTEQFFGPGTRLTVL.

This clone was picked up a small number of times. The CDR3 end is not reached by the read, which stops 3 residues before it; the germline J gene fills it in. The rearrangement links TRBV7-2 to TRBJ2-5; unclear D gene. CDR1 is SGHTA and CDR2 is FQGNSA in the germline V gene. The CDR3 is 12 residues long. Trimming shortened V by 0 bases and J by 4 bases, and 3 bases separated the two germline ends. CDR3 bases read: TGTGCCAGCAGCTTAGCGCGAGAGACC. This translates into CASSLARET. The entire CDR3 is CASSLARETQYF.

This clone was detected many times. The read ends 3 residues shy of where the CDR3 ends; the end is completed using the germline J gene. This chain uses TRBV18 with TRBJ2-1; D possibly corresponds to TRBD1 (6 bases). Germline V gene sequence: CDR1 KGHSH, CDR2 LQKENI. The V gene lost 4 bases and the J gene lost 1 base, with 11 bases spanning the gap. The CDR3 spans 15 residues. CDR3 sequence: CASSHPGESYNEQFF. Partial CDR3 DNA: TGTGCCAGCTCACATCCAGGGGAGTCCTACAATGAG.

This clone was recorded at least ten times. The CDR3 is CASSLGRGPREAFF. The sequenced CDR3 bases are TGCGCCAGCAGCTTGGGGCGGGGACCCAGGGAA. The chain couples TRBV5-1 to TRBJ1-1; possible D gene TRBD1, 5 bases. The read ends 3 residues shy of where the CDR3 ends; the end is completed using the germline J gene. Germline lookup yields CDR1 SGHRS and CDR2 YFSETQ. The CDR3 contains 14 residues.

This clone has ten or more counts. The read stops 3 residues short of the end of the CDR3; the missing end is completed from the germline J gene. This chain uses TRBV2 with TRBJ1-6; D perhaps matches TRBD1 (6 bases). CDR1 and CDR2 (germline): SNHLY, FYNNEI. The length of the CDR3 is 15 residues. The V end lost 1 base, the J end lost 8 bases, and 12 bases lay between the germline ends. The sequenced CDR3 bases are TGTGCCAGCAGTGAAGGTGCAGGGGCGGATTCACCC. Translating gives CASSEGAGADSP. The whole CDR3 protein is CASSEGAGADSPLHF.

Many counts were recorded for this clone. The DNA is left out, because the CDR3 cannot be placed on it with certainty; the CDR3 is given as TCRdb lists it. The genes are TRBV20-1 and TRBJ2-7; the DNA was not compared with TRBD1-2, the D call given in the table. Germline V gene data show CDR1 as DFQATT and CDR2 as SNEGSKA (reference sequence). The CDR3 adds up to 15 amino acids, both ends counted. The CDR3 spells CSTSDRPSGSYEQYF.

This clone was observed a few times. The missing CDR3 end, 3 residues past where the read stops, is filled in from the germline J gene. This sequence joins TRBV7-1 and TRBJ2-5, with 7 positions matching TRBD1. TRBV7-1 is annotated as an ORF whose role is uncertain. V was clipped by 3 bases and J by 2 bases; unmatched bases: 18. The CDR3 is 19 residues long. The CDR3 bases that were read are TGTGCCAGCAGCTCCTTCCCCTCCTTACCGGGACAGAAACAAGAGACC. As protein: CASSSFPSLPGQKQET. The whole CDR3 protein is CASSSFPSLPGQKQETQYF.

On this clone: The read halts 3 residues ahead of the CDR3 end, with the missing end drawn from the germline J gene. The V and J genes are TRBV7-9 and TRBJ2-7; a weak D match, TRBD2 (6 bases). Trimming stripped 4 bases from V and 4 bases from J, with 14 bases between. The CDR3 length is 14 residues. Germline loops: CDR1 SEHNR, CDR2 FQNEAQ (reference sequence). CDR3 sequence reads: CASSYTREGYEQYF. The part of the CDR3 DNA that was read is TGTGCCAGCAGCTACACGCGGGAAGGGTACGAG. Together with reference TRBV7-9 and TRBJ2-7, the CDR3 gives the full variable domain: DTGVSQNPRHKITKRGQNVTFRCDPISEHNRLYWYRQTLGQGPEFLTYFQNEAQLEKSRLLSDRFSAERPKGSFSTLEIQRTEQGDSAMYLCASSYTREGYEQYFGPGTRLTVT.

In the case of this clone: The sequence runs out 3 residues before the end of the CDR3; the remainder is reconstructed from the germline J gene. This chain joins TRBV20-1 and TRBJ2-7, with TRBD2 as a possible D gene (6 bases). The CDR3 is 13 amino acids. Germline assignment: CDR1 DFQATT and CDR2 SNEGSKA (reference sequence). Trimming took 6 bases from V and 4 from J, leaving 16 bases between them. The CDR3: CSAEMEGSYEQYF. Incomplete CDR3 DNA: TGCAGTGCCGAAATGGAGGGGTCATACGAG.

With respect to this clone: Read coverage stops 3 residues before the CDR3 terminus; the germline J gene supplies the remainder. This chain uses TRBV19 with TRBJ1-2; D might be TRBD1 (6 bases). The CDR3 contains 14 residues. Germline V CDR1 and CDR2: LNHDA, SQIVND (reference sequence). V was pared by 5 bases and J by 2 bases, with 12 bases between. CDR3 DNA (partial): TGTGCCAGTAGTCGGGGGGCGAAAAACTATGGC. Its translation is CASSRGAKNYG. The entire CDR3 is CASSRGAKNYGYTF.

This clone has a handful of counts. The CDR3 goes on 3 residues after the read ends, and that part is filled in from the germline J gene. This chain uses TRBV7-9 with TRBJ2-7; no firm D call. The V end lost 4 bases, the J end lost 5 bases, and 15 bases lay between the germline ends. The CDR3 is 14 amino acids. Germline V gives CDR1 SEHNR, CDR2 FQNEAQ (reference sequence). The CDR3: CASSYHLGLDEQYF. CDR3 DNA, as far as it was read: TGTGCCAGCAGCTATCACTTGGGCCTCGACGAG.

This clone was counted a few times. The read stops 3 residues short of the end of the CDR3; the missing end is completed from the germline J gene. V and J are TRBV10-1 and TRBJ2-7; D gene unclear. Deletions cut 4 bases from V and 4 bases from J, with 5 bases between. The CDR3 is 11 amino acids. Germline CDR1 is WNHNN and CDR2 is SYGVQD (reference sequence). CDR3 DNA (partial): TGCGCCAGCAGTGGAGGTTACGAG. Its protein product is CASSGGYE. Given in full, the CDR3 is CASSGGYEQYF.